These 28 T cell receptor beta chains originate from one sample sequenced in a study of cytomegalovirus exposure and HLA in healthy donors. Repertoires were generated with immunoSEQ multiplex PCR, while TCRdb's copy carries only in-frame clones and drops some. This sample yields about 280,000 clones, of which 88% are seen a single time; approximately 0.94% belongs to the top ten. Sequences were obtained from PBMCs. These receptors were taken from a woman under 30 in good health and CMV-seronegative.

V usage is TRBV4-1 and J usage is TRBJ2-1; D possibly corresponds to TRBD1 (6 bases). V lost 2 bases, J lost 0 bases, and 20 bases lay in between. The germline CDR1 and CDR2 sequences are MGHRA and YSYEKL. The CDR3 covers 19 residues. CDR3 bases: TGCGCCAGCAGCCAATTGACCCCGGGACAAATCAGCTCCTACAATGAGCAGTTCTTC. Its protein is CASSQLTPGQISSYNEQFF.

The chain carries TRBV7-2 and TRBJ2-7; 9 bases align to TRBD2. J was trimmed by 2 bases and V by 2 bases; bases with no gene match: 16. The CDR3 loop spans 19 amino acids. Germline V gives CDR1 SGHTA, CDR2 FQGNSA. The CDR3 reads CASSLPGLADLKGTYEQYF. Here the CDR3 DNA reads TGTGCCAGCAGCTTACCGGGACTAGCTGATCTCAAGGGCACCTACGAGCAGTACTTC.

This clone was recorded only once. The gene calls are TRBV10-3 and TRBJ2-3; TRBD2 aligns across 7 bases. Trimming took 6 bases from V and 2 from J; bases not matched to a gene: 8. The CDR3 consists of 15 residues. CDR1 is ENHRY, CDR2 SYGVKD, per germline. This CDR3 reads CAISNRDYPTDTQYF. As DNA, the CDR3 is TGTGCCATCAGCAACCGGGACTACCCCACAGATACGCAGTATTTT.

The chain has TRBV9 and TRBJ2-4; TRBD1 matches 9 bases. Germline loops: CDR1 SGDLS, CDR2 YYNGEE. V gave up 2 bases and J gave up 6 bases; unmatched junction bases: 12. The length of the CDR3 is 17 residues. CDR3 sequence reads: CASSVDPWDRDINIQYF. The CDR3 DNA reads as TGTGCCAGCAGCGTGGACCCCTGGGACAGGGATATAAACATTCAGTACTTC.

This clone has more than one count but fewer than ten. The V call is TRBV15, the J call TRBJ2-7, with 9 bases that match TRBD1. Per germline, CDR1 LNHNV and CDR2 YYDKDF (reference sequence). CDR3 length equals 15 residues. The J segment lost 2 bases and the V segment lost 0 bases, leaving 2 bases of the junction unmatched. The CDR3 loop is CATSRETGGTYEQYF. CDR3 nucleotide sequence: TGTGCCACCAGCAGAGAGACAGGGGGAACCTACGAGCAGTACTTC.

The V and J genes are TRBV28 and TRBJ2-7; 7 nucleotides align to TRBD1. The V gene end was trimmed by 5 bases and the J gene end by 2 bases; junction bases not matched to a gene: 12. CDR3 length equals 16 residues. In germline, CDR1 is MDHEN, CDR2 SYDVKM. CDR3 amino acids: CASSQYGQVPTYEQYF. DNA of the CDR3: TGTGCCAGCAGTCAATACGGACAGGTACCAACCTACGAGCAGTACTTC.

The chain has TRBV10-3 and TRBJ2-7; 9 nucleotides agree with TRBD1. J gave up 7 bases and V 4 bases, and 14 bases lay outside the gene matches. This CDR3 is built from 16 residues. CDR1 is ENHRY and CDR2 is SYGVKD in the germline V gene. Here the CDR3 reads CAISVARGTGYGEQYF. CDR3 nucleotide sequence: TGTGCCATCAGTGTTGCCCGAGGGACAGGGTATGGGGAGCAGTACTTC.

The V and J genes are TRBV29-1 and TRBJ1-3; 7 positions match TRBD1. The germline gives CDR1 SQVTM, CDR2 ANQGSEA. The CDR3 is 15 residues long. Losses at the gene ends were 0 bases for V and 6 bases for J; bases not matched to a gene: 8. CDR3 protein: CSVEDQGERLNTIYF. The CDR3 DNA is TGCAGCGTTGAAGATCAGGGGGAGCGGCTAAACACCATATATTTT.

V is TRBV25-1 and J is TRBJ2-1, with 8 bases lining up with TRBD1. In germline, CDR1 is MGHDK, CDR2 SYGVNS. The CDR3 is 15 amino acids. Trimming cost V 4 bases and J 0 bases; bases outside gene matches: 2. The CDR3 loop is CASSVGQGSYNEQFF. The CDR3 nucleotides are TGTGCCAGCAGTGTTGGACAGGGCTCCTACAATGAGCAGTTCTTC.

This sequence joins TRBV27 and TRBJ1-5; no clear D. With 6 bases removed from V and 11 bases from J, the gap between germline ends came to 17 bases. Germline CDR1 is MNHEY and CDR2 is SMNVEV (reference sequence). The CDR3 is made up of 13 amino acids. In DNA, the CDR3 is TGTGCCAGCAGCCCCGTGTCCGGGAGAGCCCAGCATTTT. Protein: CASSPVSGRAQHF.

The chain combines TRBV6-6 with TRBJ2-7, with D unclear. V gave up 1 base and J gave up 2 bases, with 3 bases separating them. This CDR3 has 12 residues. From germline, CDR1 is MNHNY and CDR2 SVGAGI (reference sequence). DNA for the CDR3: TGTGCCAGCAGTTACTTAACCTACGAGCAGTACTTC. Translated, it gives CASSYLTYEQYF.

The chain recombines TRBV9 with TRBJ2-7; D gene unclear. The V and J ends lost 9 bases and 0 bases respectively, with 10 bases between them. The CDR3 spans 12 residues. Germline-derived CDR1 and CDR2 are SGDLS and YYNGEE. The CDR3 loop is CAIHRFSYEQYF. In DNA form, the CDR3 reads TGTGCCATCCATAGATTCTCCTACGAGCAGTACTTC.

V is TRBV7-2 and J is TRBJ2-7; TRBD1 agrees at 8 bases. Germline V gene data show CDR1 as SGHTA and CDR2 as FQGNSA. This CDR3 has 18 amino acids. The junction had 13 bases not matched to a gene; V was cut back by 3 bases and J by 0 bases. The CDR3 bases are TGTGCCAGCAGCTTGGCCCTCCTCCGGGACAGGAGCTCCTACGAGCAGTACTTC. Encoded protein: CASSLALLRDRSSYEQYF.

The rearrangement links TRBV5-1 to TRBJ1-2; D unclear. The CDR3 length is 14 residues. The V and J ends lost 0 bases and 8 bases respectively, with 14 bases between them. The germline V gene encodes CDR1 SGHRS and CDR2 YFSETQ. CDR3 DNA sequence: TGCGCCAGCAGCTTGGCTTCTCCCACAAAGGGCTACACCTTC. It encodes CASSLASPTKGYTF.

The chain recombines TRBV4-1 with TRBJ2-1, with D uncertain. The CDR3 runs to 12 residues. Germline V gene sequence: CDR1 MGHRA, CDR2 YSYEKL. Deletions cut 1 base from V and 5 bases from J, with 3 bases between. CDR3 in DNA: TGCGCCAGCAGCCAAGTTAACAATGAGCAGTTCTTC. This sequence encodes CASSQVNNEQFF.

The rearrangement links TRBV28 to TRBJ2-7, with TRBD2 matching 7 bases. This CDR3 has 15 amino acids. V shed 3 bases and J 4 bases; nucleotides not matched to a gene: 9. Germline lookup yields CDR1 MDHEN and CDR2 SYDVKM. In DNA, the CDR3 is TGTGCCAGCAGTTTTACCGGGACTATGCGTTACGAGCAGTACTTC. Translation: CASSFTGTMRYEQYF.

This clone appeared once. The chain combines TRBV9 with TRBJ2-3, with D uncertain. CDR1 and CDR2 from the germline V gene are SGDLS and YYNGEE. V lost 3 bases, J lost 6 bases, and 8 bases lay in between. The CDR3 runs to 12 residues. The CDR3 protein is CASSAVGDTQYF. CDR3 DNA sequence: TGTGCCAGCAGCGCTGTTGGCGATACGCAGTATTTT.

J is TRBJ2-1 and V is TRBV9, with D maybe TRBD2 (6 bases). Between the trimmed V and J ends, which lost 0 bases and 0 bases, there was a span of 10 bases. The CDR3 runs to 16 residues. In germline, CDR1 is SGDLS, CDR2 YYNGEE. CDR3: CASSVDREFSYNEQFF. For the CDR3, the DNA is TGTGCCAGCAGCGTAGATCGGGAGTTCTCCTACAATGAGCAGTTCTTC.

The CDR3 sequence is CSVEVGGLDTEAFF. In DNA, the CDR3 is TGCAGCGTTGAAGTGGGGGGTCTGGACACTGAAGCTTTCTTT. The chain couples TRBV29-1 to TRBJ1-1, with D maybe TRBD1 (5 bases). This CDR3 is 14 amino acids long. The V and J ends lost 1 base and 3 bases respectively, with 12 bases between them. Germline-derived CDR1 and CDR2 are SQVTM and ANQGSEA.

The rearrangement joins TRBV18 to TRBJ1-5; no definite D call. Germline values: CDR1 KGHSH, CDR2 LQKENI. Trimming removed 2 bases at V and 3 bases at J, with 8 bases between. The CDR3 covers 14 residues. The CDR3: CASSPVAVNQPQHF. The CDR3 coding sequence is TGTGCCAGCTCACCAGTGGCGGTCAATCAGCCCCAGCATTTT.

This clone occurred once. This chain uses TRBV5-6 with TRBJ1-1; D is perhaps TRBD1 (6 bases). Germline V lookup: CDR1 SGHDT, CDR2 YYEEEE. V shed 3 bases and J shed 11 bases, with 11 bases lying between them. The CDR3 is 11 residues long. The CDR3, as DNA: TGTGCCAGCAGCTCGACAGGTGTGGCTTTCTTT. Its translation: CASSSTGVAFF.

V and J are TRBV6-1 and TRBJ2-1; 7 bases are shared with TRBD2. The trim removed 6 bases at V and 0 bases at J, leaving 5 bases unmatched. The CDR3 has 15 residues. CDR1 and CDR2 from the germline V gene are MNHNS and SASEGT. The CDR3 is CASRSSGRSYNEQFF. The CDR3 nucleotides are TGTGCCAGCAGATCTAGCGGTCGCTCCTACAATGAGCAGTTCTTC.

This chain connects TRBV5-3 to TRBJ1-5; D possibly corresponds to TRBD1 (6 bases). TRBV5-3 is assigned to the ORF class and has an uncertain function. The CDR3 length is 16 residues. Deletions cut 4 bases from V and 0 bases from J, with 14 bases between. CDR3 DNA: TGTGCCAGAAGCGGGCAGGGGACGTATAGCAATCAGCCCCAGCATTTT. It is translated as CARSGQGTYSNQPQHF.

About this clone: The junction departs from germline at one end; a sequencing error may be responsible. The chain couples TRBV7-6 to TRBJ2-7, with 14 bases lining up with TRBD2. CDR1 is SGHVS, CDR2 FNYEAQ, per germline. The CDR3 spans 15 residues. CDR3 nucleotide sequence: TGTGCCAGCACCTTAGGGACTAGCGGGAGTGGCGAGCAGTACTTC. The encoded protein is CASTLGTSGSGEQYF.

The chain couples TRBV2 to TRBJ2-1, with TRBD1 matching 10 bases. The J segment lost 7 bases and the V segment lost 5 bases, leaving 8 bases of the junction unmatched. CDR1 is SNHLY and CDR2 is FYNNEI in the germline V gene. The CDR3 runs to 15 residues. The CDR3 loop is CASSTGTGERNEQFF. CDR3 nucleotide sequence: TGTGCCAGCAGTACCGGGACAGGGGAGAGGAATGAGCAGTTCTTC.

The rearrangement uses TRBV5-1 and TRBJ2-1, with 11 bases matching TRBD2. Looked up from germline, CDR1 is SGHRS and CDR2 is YFSETQ. V dropped 4 bases and J dropped 5; count of bases not matched to a gene: 11. The CDR3 contains 17 residues. The CDR3 region has the DNA TGCGCCAGCAGCCTCGGTCACGGGACTAGCGGAAACAATGAGCAGTTCTTC. Protein sequence: CASSLGHGTSGNNEQFF. Supplemented by reference TRBV5-1 and TRBJ2-1, the full variable domain reads KAGVTQTPRYLIKTRGQQVTLSCSPISGHRSVSWYQQTPGQGLQFLFEYFSETQRNKGNFPGRFSGRQFSNSRSEMNVSTLELGDSALYLCASSLGHGTSGNNEQFFGPGTRLTVL.

This sequence joins TRBV9 and TRBJ2-3; possible D gene TRBD2, 5 bases. Germline CDR1 and CDR2: SGDLS and YYNGEE. The CDR3 sequence is 15 residues long. V was clipped by 4 bases and J by 0 bases, with 12 bases between them. CDR3 residues: CASSTRGGSTDTQYF. CDR3 in DNA: TGTGCCAGCAGCACTAGAGGCGGAAGCACAGATACGCAGTATTTT.

The chain combines TRBV28 with TRBJ2-1; 11 bases map to TRBD2. This CDR3 comprises 15 residues. The germline CDR1 and CDR2 sequences are MDHEN and SYDVKM. V shed 2 bases, J shed 6 bases, and the junction held 3 bases outside the gene matches. CDR3 residues: CASSLLSGRANEQFF. The CDR3 nucleotides read TGTGCCAGCAGTTTACTTAGCGGGAGGGCCAATGAGCAGTTCTTC. Looking up the rest from reference TRBV28 and TRBJ2-1 gives the full variable domain: DVKVTQSSRYLVKRTGEKVFLECVQDMDHENMFWYRQDPGLGLRLIYFSYDVKMKEKGDIPEGYSVSREKKERFSLILESASTNQTSMYLCASSLLSGRANEQFFGPGTRLTVL.